This is a list of T cell receptor beta chains from one sample in a study of blood T cells in healthy people across ages. Using its own MiXCR run on the 5' RACE reads, TCRdb lists one record per CDR3 protein. The sample lists fewer than 2,000,000 distinct CDR3 sequences; almost 35% were seen once. The sample consisted of blood. The receptors were gathered from a woman in her twenties or thirties in good health. CDR3s include the opening cysteine and the closing phenylalanine or tryptophan. A D gene is named only where the DNA matches it firmly. A clone size is listed for some rows: how often the clone was seen (once, few, many), or a class if it is expanded.

D gene,V gene,J gene,clone size,CDR3 DNA,CDR3 protein
-,TRBV7-2,TRBJ2-1,-,TGTGCCAGCAGCCACCAGACAGGCTACTACAATGAGCAGTTCTTC,CASSHQTGYYNEQFF
-,TRBV12-3/TRBV12-4,TRBJ2-7,-,TGTGCCAGCACCCTGGGGGGAATACCCTCCTACGAGCAGTACTTC,CASTLGGIPSYEQYF
-,TRBV9,TRBJ2-5,-,TGTGCCAGCAGCGTAGGAGCGGAAGAGACCCAGTACTTC,CASSVGAEETQYF
-,TRBV10-3,TRBJ1-5,-,TGTGCCATCAGTGAGGACGAAGTCAGGGCAAGCAATCAGCCCCAGCATTTT,CAISEDEVRASNQPQHF
TRBD2,TRBV4-1,TRBJ2-3,once,TGCGCCAGCAGCTCGGAGGCCGGGACTAGCGGGTTAGCAGATACGCAGTATTTT,CASSSEAGTSGLADTQYF
TRBD2,TRBV27,TRBJ2-1,few,TGTGCCAGCACCCCGGCGGCGGGAGATCACTACAATGAGCAGTTCTTC,CASTPAAGDHYNEQFF
-,TRBV18,TRBJ2-5,-,TGTGCCAGCTCACAAACCGAGCGATCGCCGTACCAAGAGACCCAGTACTTC,CASSQTERSPYQETQYF
-,TRBV20-1,TRBJ1-4,-,TGCAGTGCTAGCAGAGGGGCTAATGAAAAACGGTTTTTT,CSASRGANEKRFF
-,TRBV6-8,TRBJ1-1,-,TGTGCCAGCAGTTATAAGGGGGGCTTTGAAGCTTTCTTT,CASSYKGGFEAFF
TRBD1,TRBV11-2,TRBJ2-3,-,TGTGCCAGCAGCTTAGAGCCCGGGACAGGGGTCACAGATACGCAGTATTTT,CASSLEPGTGVTDTQYF
TRBD1,TRBV29-1,TRBJ1-1,few,TGCAGCGTTGTGGAGGGGGCGCCTGAAGCTTTCTTT,CSVVEGAPEAFF
-,TRBV4-2,TRBJ2-6,-,TGTGCCAGCAGCCCAAGACAGGCATACTCTGGGGCCAACGTCCTGACTTTC,CASSPRQAYSGANVLTF
-,TRBV6-1,TRBJ1-5,-,TGTGCCAGCAGAGAGCCAGGGACTCAGCCCCAGCATTTT,CASREPGTQPQHF
TRBD1,TRBV6-2/TRBV6-3,TRBJ1-5,few,TGTGCCAGCAGGCCAAGGACAGGGTTGGTTCAGCCCCAGCATTTT,CASRPRTGLVQPQHF
-,TRBV9,TRBJ2-2,-,TGTGCCAGCAGCGCCTCTAACACCGGGGAGCTGTTTTTT,CASSASNTGELFF
-,TRBV5-1,TRBJ2-5,few,TGCGCCAGCAGCTTGCTGGTCTGGGGAGACCAAGAGACCCAGTACTTC,CASSLLVWGDQETQYF
-,TRBV6-1,TRBJ1-2,-,TGTGCCGCCCTGGGGCAGACTGGCTCGGCTGGCTACACCTTC,CAALGQTGSAGYTF
-,TRBV11-2,TRBJ2-1,-,TGTGCCAGCAGCTTCCCTGGGACGTTAACCTACAATGAGCAGTTCTTC,CASSFPGTLTYNEQFF
-,TRBV5-1,TRBJ2-5,-,TGCGCCAGCAGCTTTTTAACAGAACCACCGCAGTACTTC,CASSFLTEPPQYF
-,TRBV5-5,TRBJ2-3,-,TGTGCCAGCAGCTCTTCTTTCGGGAACTATGGGGATACGCAGTATTTT,CASSSSFGNYGDTQYF
TRBD1,TRBV6-4,TRBJ1-2,-,TGTGCCAGCAGTGAAGGGGAACAGGGGGCGTATTATGGCTACACCTTC,CASSEGEQGAYYGYTF
-,TRBV10-2,TRBJ2-7,few,TGCGCCAGCAGTGATTGGGGACACAGCTCCTACGAGCAGTACTTC,CASSDWGHSSYEQYF
-,TRBV4-1,TRBJ1-4,-,TGCGCCAGCAGCCAAGAAGGCAGGGAGAATGAAAAACTGTTTTTT,CASSQEGRENEKLFF
-,TRBV20-1,TRBJ2-7,-,TGCAGTGCTAGGGCCGGCTGCTACGAGCAGTACTTC,CSARAGCYEQYF
TRBD1,TRBV15,TRBJ2-4,few,TGTGCCACGGGACAGGGAATGGACATTCAGTACTTC,CATGQGMDIQYF
-,TRBV7-3,TRBJ2-3,many,TGTGCCAGCAGCTTATTCTCGGGGAGCACAGATACGCAGTATTTT,CASSLFSGSTDTQYF
-,TRBV4-2,TRBJ2-2,-,TGTGCCAGCAGCCAAGAGTTTCCGATCAACATCGGGGAGCTGTTTTTT,CASSQEFPINIGELFF
TRBD1,TRBV5-1,TRBJ2-7,-,TGCGCCAGCAGCATAACCGGGACAGGGGGGCTCTACGAGCAGTACTTC,CASSITGTGGLYEQYF
-,TRBV20-1,TRBJ2-1,-,TGCAGTGCTAGAGACGCGGGTTTAAGCTCCTACAATGGGCAGTTCTTC,CSARDAGLSSYNGQFF
TRBD2,TRBV7-9,TRBJ2-5,-,TGTGCCAGCAGCTACGGGACTACGCAAGAGACCCAGTACTTC,CASSYGTTQETQYF
TRBD2,TRBV24-1,TRBJ2-1,-,TGTGCCACCAGTGACCCGACTAGCGTGAACAATGAGCAGTTCTTC,CATSDPTSVNNEQFF
TRBD1,TRBV28,TRBJ2-1,few,TGTGCCAGCAGTCGCCCGGGACAGGGAAGGGGTGAGCAGTTCTTC,CASSRPGQGRGEQFF
-,TRBV7-9,TRBJ2-5,few,TGTGCCAGCAGCTTGGTGCGAGAATTAGAGACCCAGTACTTC,CASSLVRELETQYF
TRBD2,TRBV7-2,TRBJ2-3,many,TGTGCCAGCAGCTTAGACGGGGGGAGCACAGATACGCAGTATTTT,CASSLDGGSTDTQYF
TRBD1,TRBV2,TRBJ2-6,few,TGTGCCAGCCGCTTTCGGACAGGGGTGGATACTTCTGGGGCCAACGTCCTGACTTTC,CASRFRTGVDTSGANVLTF
-,TRBV12-3/TRBV12-4,TRBJ1-2,-,TGTGCCAGCAGTTTAAGGTCAAACTCTCGATCCAACTATGGCTACACCTTC,CASSLRSNSRSNYGYTF
-,TRBV2,TRBJ2-2,-,TGTGCCAGCAGTGTCATGGCAGGCGATAACACCGGGGAGCTGTTTTTT,CASSVMAGDNTGELFF
TRBD1,TRBV7-2,TRBJ2-1,few,TGTGCCAGCAGCTTAGAGGGCAGGGGGCTGAGTGAGCAGTTCTTC,CASSLEGRGLSEQFF
TRBD2,TRBV7-9,TRBJ2-3,-,TGTGCCAGCAGCCCTGGACTAGCGGGAGACCTCTCCCGGGAGTATTTT,CASSPGLAGDLSREYF
TRBD1,TRBV12-3/TRBV12-4,TRBJ2-7,few,TGTGCCAGCAGTTCCTCCTCAGGGGGCCCCTACGAGCAGTACTTC,CASSSSSGGPYEQYF
-,TRBV5-1,TRBJ2-3,-,TGCGCCAGCAGCCCAGGGCACCTCCCAGATACGCAGTATTTT,CASSPGHLPDTQYF
-,TRBV28,TRBJ2-1,once,TGTGCCAGCAGTGTATTAACCTACCTACTAGTTGAGAATGAGCAGTTCTTC,CASSVLTYLLVENEQFF
-,TRBV5-6,TRBJ2-7,-,TGTGCCAGCAGCCAGGCAGGGGACGAGCAGTACTTC,CASSQAGDEQYF